Presented here are 3 T cell receptor beta chains from one specimen sequenced in a study of early stage breast cancer tumors. Some clones are missing from TCRdb's copy, which holds only in-frame ones; the method was immunoSEQ multiplex PCR. The table includes nearly 70,000 clones, approximately 80% detected once. Source material: blood. The receptors originated from a person aged 40 to 50 with breast cancer.

The gene calls are TRBV5-4 and TRBJ2-3; D is possibly TRBD1 or TRBD2 (5 bases each). This CDR3 comprises 17 residues. CDR1 and CDR2 (germline): SGHNT, YYREEE (reference sequence). Trimming removed 0 bases at V and 3 bases at J, with 17 bases between. In nucleotides, the CDR3 is TGTGCCAGCAGCTTGGGAGGGACCAAAGGGCTGACAGATACGCAGTATTTT. This gives the protein CASSLGGTKGLTDTQYF.

The chain combines TRBV6-5 with TRBJ1-3, with 8 bases matching TRBD1. V gave up 5 bases and J gave up 2 bases; unmatched junction bases: 2. This CDR3 is built from 14 residues. Germline CDR1 reads MNHEY; CDR2 reads SVGAGI. The CDR3 loop reads CASSRTGTGNTIYF. The CDR3 DNA follows: TGTGCCAGCAGTCGGACAGGGACTGGAAACACCATATATTTT.

This rearrangement joins TRBV19 to TRBJ2-5, with TRBD2 identical over 10 bases. This CDR3 has 15 residues. Germline V lookup: CDR1 LNHDA, CDR2 SQIVND (reference sequence). The trim removed 5 bases at V and 5 bases at J, leaving 8 bases unmatched. CDR3 DNA: TGTGCCAGTAGTGGAAGAAGCGGGAGGGCTGAGACCCAGTACTTC. Protein sequence: CASSGRSGRAETQYF.